This is a list of T cell receptor beta chains from one sample in a study of blood T cell repertoires in COVID-19. Sequenced by immunoSEQ multiplex PCR; TCRdb stores in-frame clones only, minus some. The table includes approximately 97,000 clones, almost 90% detected once. The material sequenced was peripheral blood. Receptor source: a man between 50 and 59 years old with COVID-19, enrolled during active disease. Both conserved end residues are part of each CDR3. The order of the fields is clone size, D gene, J gene, CDR3 length, V gene, CDR3 protein, CDR3 DNA. D genes are given only for firm matches. Expanded clones are given a class, and other clones once, few, many or no size at all.

size: .
D: .
J: TRBJ1-5
length: 16
V: TRBV11-2
CDR3: CASSLVGGIGNQPQHF
DNA: TGTGCCAGCAGCTTAGTAGGGGGTATAGGAAATCAGCCCCAGCATTTT

size: .
D: TRBD1
J: TRBJ2-1
length: 15
V: TRBV2
CDR3: CASSGSQGAGNEQFF
DNA: TGTGCCAGCAGTGGGAGTCAGGGGGCGGGAAATGAGCAGTTCTTC

size: .
D: TRBD1
J: TRBJ2-7
length: 15
V: TRBV9
CDR3: CASSVEASRGHEQYF
DNA: TGTGCCAGCAGCGTAGAAGCTAGCAGGGGGCACGAGCAGTACTTC

size: few
D: .
J: TRBJ1-5
length: 14
V: TRBV6-5
CDR3: CASSKSNSNQPQHF
DNA: TGTGCCAGCAGCAAGAGTAATAGCAATCAGCCCCAGCATTTT

size: .
D: .
J: TRBJ2-3
length: 15
V: TRBV9
CDR3: CASSVALTSGYTQYF
DNA: TGTGCCAGCAGCGTAGCTCTAACTAGTGGGTATACGCAGTATTTT

size: medium-sized
D: .
J: TRBJ2-2
length: 16
V: TRBV4-2
CDR3: CASSQERHAGTGELFF
DNA: TGTGCCAGCAGCCAAGAAAGGCATGCGGGCACCGGGGAGCTGTTTTTT

size: .
D: TRBD1
J: TRBJ1-2
length: 13
V: TRBV27
CDR3: CASSRGQEYGYTF
DNA: TGTGCCAGCAGCCGGGGACAGGAATATGGCTACACCTTC

size: .
D: TRBD1
J: TRBJ1-1
length: 16
V: TRBV18
CDR3: CASSPRTGGMNTEAFF
DNA: TGTGCCAGCTCACCACGTACAGGGGGTATGAACACTGAAGCTTTCTTT

size: .
D: TRBD2
J: TRBJ2-3
length: 21
V: TRBV19
CDR3: CASIIYRRETSGGLSTDTQYF
DNA: TGTGCCAGTATCATATATAGGAGGGAGACTAGCGGGGGCCTTTCCACAGATACGCAGTATTTT

size: .
D: .
J: TRBJ1-4
length: 15
V: TRBV7-9
CDR3: CASSLGYATNEKLFF
DNA: TGTGCCAGCAGCTTAGGTTATGCAACTAATGAAAAACTGTTTTTT

size: .
D: TRBD1
J: TRBJ1-5
length: 15
V: TRBV4-2
CDR3: CASSQDSSGGQPQHF
DNA: TGTGCCAGCAGCCAAGATAGTTCAGGGGGTCAGCCCCAGCATTTT

size: .
D: .
J: TRBJ1-1
length: 15
V: TRBV14
CDR3: CASSQRGKRDTEAFF
DNA: TGTGCCAGCAGCCAACGCGGGAAGCGGGACACTGAAGCTTTCTTT

size: .
D: TRBD1
J: TRBJ1-1
length: 14
V: TRBV28
CDR3: CASSTTGRRTEAFF
DNA: TGTGCCAGCAGTACGACAGGGAGAAGGACTGAAGCTTTCTTT

size: .
D: TRBD2
J: TRBJ2-3
length: 19
V: TRBV7-2
CDR3: CASSSFPGLAGGPPDTQYF
DNA: TGTGCCAGCAGCTCCTTCCCGGGACTAGCGGGGGGGCCACCAGATACGCAGTATTTT

size: once
D: TRBD1
J: TRBJ1-1
length: 13
V: TRBV29-1
CDR3: CSAVTGPGTEAFF
DNA: TGCAGCGCTGTGACAGGGCCCGGCACTGAAGCTTTCTTT

size: few
D: TRBD2
J: TRBJ2-3
length: 15
V: TRBV4-2
CDR3: CASSQDGTSGDTQYF
DNA: TGTGCCAGCAGCCAAGATGGGACTAGCGGGGATACGCAGTATTTT

size: .
D: .
J: TRBJ1-1
length: 16
V: TRBV2
CDR3: CASTGTGGTSDTEAFF
DNA: TGTGCCAGCACTGGTACGGGGGGCACCTCGGACACTGAAGCTTTCTTT

size: many
D: .
J: TRBJ1-2
length: 12
V: TRBV12-3/TRBV12-4
CDR3: CASSLAGFGYTF
DNA: TGTGCCAGCAGCTTGGCCGGGTTTGGCTACACCTTC

size: .
D: .
J: TRBJ2-1
length: 12
V: TRBV20-1
CDR3: CSASGAGNEQFF
DNA: TGCAGTGCTAGTGGCGCGGGCAATGAGCAGTTCTTC

size: once
D: .
J: TRBJ1-6
length: 15
V: TRBV3-1/TRBV3-2
CDR3: CASSQGRGWSSPLHF
DNA: TGTGCCAGCAGCCAAGGGAGAGGCTGGAGTTCACCCCTCCACTTT

size: .
D: .
J: TRBJ1-4
length: 15
V: TRBV3-1/TRBV3-2
CDR3: CASSQGGVYNEKLFF
DNA: TGTGCCAGCAGCCAGGGAGGTGTGTATAATGAAAAACTGTTTTTT

size: .
D: TRBD1
J: TRBJ1-4
length: 17
V: TRBV19
CDR3: CASSFRDRGTTNEKLFF
DNA: TGTGCCAGTAGTTTTCGGGACAGAGGGACCACTAATGAAAAACTGTTTTTT

size: .
D: TRBD2
J: TRBJ2-3
length: 16
V: TRBV9
CDR3: CASTPASGGYTDTQYF
DNA: TGTGCCAGCACCCCAGCGAGCGGGGGGTACACAGATACGCAGTATTTT

size: .
D: .
J: TRBJ1-3
length: 14
V: TRBV7-3
CDR3: CASSYGLAGNTIYF
DNA: TGTGCCAGCAGCTATGGACTAGCTGGAAACACCATATATTTT

size: .
D: .
J: TRBJ2-3
length: 15
V: TRBV7-3
CDR3: CASSLNGRVTDTQYF
DNA: TGTGCCAGCAGCTTAAACGGCAGGGTCACAGATACGCAGTATTTT

size: .
D: TRBD2
J: TRBJ2-7
length: 16
V: TRBV6-5
CDR3: CASSYSTLAGGYEQYF
DNA: TGTGCCAGCAGTTACTCGACACTAGCGGGAGGCTACGAGCAGTACTTC

size: .
D: TRBD2
J: TRBJ2-1
length: 15
V: TRBV27
CDR3: CASSPQRGIYNEQFF
DNA: TGTGCCAGCAGTCCCCAGCGGGGGATCTACAATGAGCAGTTCTTC

size: .
D: TRBD1
J: TRBJ1-1
length: 14
V: TRBV30
CDR3: CAWKDRGLGTEAFF
DNA: TGTGCCTGGAAAGACAGGGGGCTGGGCACTGAAGCTTTCTTT

size: .
D: .
J: TRBJ1-2
length: 13
V: TRBV30
CDR3: CAWAQTGGYGYTF
DNA: TGTGCCTGGGCCCAGACGGGAGGCTATGGCTACACCTTC

size: .
D: TRBD1
J: TRBJ1-3
length: 16
V: TRBV6-6
CDR3: CASSYPGTASGNTIYF
DNA: TGTGCCAGCAGTTATCCCGGGACAGCCTCTGGAAACACCATATATTTT

size: .
D: TRBD2
J: TRBJ2-4
length: 16
V: TRBV9
CDR3: CASSVADGLAGGSPYF
DNA: TGTGCCAGCAGCGTAGCTGATGGACTAGCGGGGGGGTCCCCGTACTTC

size: .
D: .
J: TRBJ2-3
length: 14
V: TRBV7-9
CDR3: CASSPPTKADTQYF
DNA: TGTGCCAGCAGCCCTCCGACCAAAGCGGATACGCAGTATTTT

size: .
D: .
J: TRBJ1-5
length: 15
V: TRBV5-4
CDR3: CASSLGGDSNQPQHF
DNA: TGTGCCAGCAGCTTGGGGGGGGATAGCAATCAGCCCCAGCATTTT

size: .
D: .
J: TRBJ2-7
length: 15
V: TRBV6-1
CDR3: CASSEMGLATYEQYF
DNA: TGTGCCAGCAGTGAAATGGGTCTAGCGACCTACGAGCAGTACTTC

size: .
D: TRBD1
J: TRBJ1-3
length: 13
V: TRBV6-5
CDR3: CASSSDRGDTIYF
DNA: TGTGCCAGCAGTTCCGACAGGGGAGACACCATATATTTT

size: .
D: .
J: TRBJ2-1
length: 16
V: TRBV4-3
CDR3: CASSQDLSSSYNEQFF
DNA: TGCGCCAGCAGCCAAGACCTTTCTAGCAGTTACAATGAGCAGTTCTTC

size: .
D: .
J: TRBJ2-5
length: 14
V: TRBV4-1
CDR3: CASSQVRGRETQYF
DNA: TGCGCCAGCAGCCAAGTTCGGGGGAGGGAGACCCAGTACTTC

size: .
D: TRBD1
J: TRBJ2-7
length: 14
V: TRBV15
CDR3: CATSRETGAYEQYF
DNA: TGTGCCACCAGCAGAGAAACAGGGGCCTACGAGCAGTACTTC

size: many
D: .
J: TRBJ2-7
length: 17
V: TRBV5-1
CDR3: CASSLGHGGGVSYEQYF
DNA: TGCGCCAGCAGCTTGGGGCATGGTGGCGGGGTGTCCTACGAGCAGTACTTC

size: once
D: .
J: TRBJ1-4
length: 14
V: TRBV6-1
CDR3: CASSEHSANEKLFF
DNA: TGTGCCAGCAGTGAACACTCCGCTAATGAAAAACTGTTTTTT

size: .
D: TRBD1
J: TRBJ1-4
length: 14
V: TRBV7-9
CDR3: CASSTGQGVGKLFF
DNA: TGTGCCAGCAGCACCGGACAGGGGGTGGGAAAACTGTTTTTT

size: .
D: TRBD1
J: TRBJ1-1
length: 15
V: TRBV27
CDR3: CASLGDRGMNTEAFF
DNA: TGTGCCAGCCTGGGGGACAGGGGGATGAACACTGAAGCTTTCTTT

size: few
D: .
J: TRBJ1-6
length: 13
V: TRBV4-1
CDR3: CASSQVSDSPLHF
DNA: TGCGCCAGCAGCCAAGTGAGTGATTCACCCCTCCACTTT

size: .
D: TRBD2
J: TRBJ2-2
length: 15
V: TRBV5-1
CDR3: CASSPGTSNTGELFF
DNA: TGCGCCAGCAGCCCAGGGACTAGCAACACCGGGGAGCTGTTTTTT

size: .
D: .
J: TRBJ2-7
length: 15
V: TRBV7-2
CDR3: CASSATPGQSYEQYF
DNA: TGTGCCAGCAGCGCTACTCCCGGACAGTCCTACGAGCAGTACTTC

size: .
D: TRBD1
J: TRBJ2-1
length: 15
V: TRBV7-3
CDR3: CASSPGTGINNEQFF
DNA: TGTGCCAGCAGCCCAGGGACAGGTATTAACAATGAGCAGTTCTTC